The following is a T cell receptor (beta chain) sequence with its context. Its antigen is not known. This CDR3 is built from 14 residues. V lost 1 base and J lost 2, with 6 bases in between. CDR1 LGHNA and CDR2 YSLEER come from the germline V gene. The data were obtained in a study of cytomegalovirus exposure and HLA in healthy donors. Use of 60 Vbeta and 13 Jbeta primers characterized the PCR. This table comes from immunoSEQ multiplex PCR, and its TCRdb copy is limited to in-frame clones, with some not included. The sample contains 100,000 to 150,000 clones, over 80% of which appear only once. Study outcomes and limitations: Most subjects' HLA-A and HLA-B alleles were reportedly predicted from TCR beta sequences. In a later analysis, productive TCRs from donors in an Asian-associated ancestry cluster reportedly carried fewer N-insertions than the cohort mean. Some V segments, TRBV6-2 and TRBV6-3 among them, were indistinguishable and were therefore excluded.

The sequencing sample was made of PBMCs. The sequence derives from a man between 45 and 60 years old in good health and CMV-seronegative. The chain has TRBV4-3 and TRBJ1-5, with no clear D. The CDR3 DNA reads TGCGCCAGCAGCCAAGTGCAGGGCAATCAGCCCCAGCATTTT. Its translation is CASSQVQGNQPQHF.